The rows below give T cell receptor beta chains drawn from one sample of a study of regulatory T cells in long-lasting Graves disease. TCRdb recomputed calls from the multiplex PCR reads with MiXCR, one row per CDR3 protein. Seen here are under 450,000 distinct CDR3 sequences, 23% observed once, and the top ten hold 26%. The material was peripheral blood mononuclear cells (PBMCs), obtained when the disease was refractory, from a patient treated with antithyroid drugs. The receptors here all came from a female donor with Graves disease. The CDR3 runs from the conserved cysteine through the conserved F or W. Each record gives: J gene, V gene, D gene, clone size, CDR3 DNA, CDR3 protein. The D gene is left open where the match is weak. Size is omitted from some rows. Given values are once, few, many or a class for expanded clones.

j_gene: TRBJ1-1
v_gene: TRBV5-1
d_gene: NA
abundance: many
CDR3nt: TGCGCCAGCAGCTTCAGGGGAGGTAATGCTGAAGCTTTCTTT
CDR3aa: CASSFRGGNAEAFF

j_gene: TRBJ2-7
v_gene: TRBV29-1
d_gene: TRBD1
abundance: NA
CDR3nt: TGCAGCGTTGTGAAAGGGACAGGGAGTAACGAGCAGTACTTC
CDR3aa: CSVVKGTGSNEQYF

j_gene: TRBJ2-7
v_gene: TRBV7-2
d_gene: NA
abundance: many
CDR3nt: TGTGCCAGCAGCTTAGCGTTTGAGCAGTACTTC
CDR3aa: CASSLAFEQYF

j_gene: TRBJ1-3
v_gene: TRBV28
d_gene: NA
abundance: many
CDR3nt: TGTGCCAGCAGGGACCTTGCGCATAACTCTGGAAACACCATATATTTT
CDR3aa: CASRDLAHNSGNTIYF

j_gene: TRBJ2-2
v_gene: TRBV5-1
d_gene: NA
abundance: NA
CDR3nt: TGCGCCAGCAGCTTAGGGACTCCAACCGGGGAGCTGTTTTTT
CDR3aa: CASSLGTPTGELFF

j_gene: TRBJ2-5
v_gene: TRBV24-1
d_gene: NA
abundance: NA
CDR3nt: TGTGCCACCAGTGATTTTAGGGCGGAAGAGACCCAGTACTTC
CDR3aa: CATSDFRAEETQYF

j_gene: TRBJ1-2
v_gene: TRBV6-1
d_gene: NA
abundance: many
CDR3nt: TGTGCCAGCAGAGAGCAACCGGGGAGGGATTACTATGGCTACACCTTC
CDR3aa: CASREQPGRDYYGYTF

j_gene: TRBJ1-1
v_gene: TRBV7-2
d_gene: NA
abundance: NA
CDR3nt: TGTGCCAGCAGCTTCAATCCGAGAAACACTGAAGCTTTCTTT
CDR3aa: CASSFNPRNTEAFF

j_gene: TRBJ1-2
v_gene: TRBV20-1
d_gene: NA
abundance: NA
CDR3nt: TGCAGTGCTAGGGGCTACACCTTC
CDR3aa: CSARGYTF

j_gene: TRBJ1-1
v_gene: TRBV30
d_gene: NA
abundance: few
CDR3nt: TGTGCCTGGAGTGTACGAGGGAGAATGAACACTGAAGCTTTCTTT
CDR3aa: CAWSVRGRMNTEAFF

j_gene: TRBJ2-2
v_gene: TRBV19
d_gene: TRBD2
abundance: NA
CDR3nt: TGTGCCAGTAGTATCACAGCGGGAGACACCGGGGAGCTGTTTTTT
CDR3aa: CASSITAGDTGELFF

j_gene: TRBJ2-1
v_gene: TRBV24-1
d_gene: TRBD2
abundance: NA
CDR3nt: TGTGCCACCAGTGATCCGGGACTAGCGGGATCCTATGAGCAGTTCTTC
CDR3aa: CATSDPGLAGSYEQFF

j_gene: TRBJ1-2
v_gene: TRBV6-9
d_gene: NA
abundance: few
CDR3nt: TGTGCCAGCAGTTACACAGGCTATGGCTACACCTTC
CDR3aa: CASSYTGYGYTF

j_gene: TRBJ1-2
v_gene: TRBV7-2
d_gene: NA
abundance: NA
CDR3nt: TGTGCCAGCAGCTTAGCTCCGGGGGTGGGCTACACCTTC
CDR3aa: CASSLAPGVGYTF

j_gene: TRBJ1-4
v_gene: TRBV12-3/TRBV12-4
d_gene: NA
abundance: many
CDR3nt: TGTGCCAGCGCTCCGGATGACCTCCTCTACGGGGTAGAGGAAAAACTGTTTTTT
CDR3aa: CASAPDDLLYGVEEKLFF

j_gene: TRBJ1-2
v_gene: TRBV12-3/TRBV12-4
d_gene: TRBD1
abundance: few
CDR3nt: TGTGCCAGCAGTGCCCCCGGGACAGGGGGGTTGGAAGTTTCCTTC
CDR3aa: CASSAPGTGGLEVSF

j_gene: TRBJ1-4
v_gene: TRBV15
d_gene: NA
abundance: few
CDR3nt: TGTGCCACCAGCAGAGATTATTCGGGGGAGGGTGAAAAACTGTTTTTT
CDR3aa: CATSRDYSGEGEKLFF

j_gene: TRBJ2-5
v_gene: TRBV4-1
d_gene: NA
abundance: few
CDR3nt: TGCGCCAGCAGCCAAGTAGGGGCGGGCCAAGAGACCCAGTACTTC
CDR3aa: CASSQVGAGQETQYF

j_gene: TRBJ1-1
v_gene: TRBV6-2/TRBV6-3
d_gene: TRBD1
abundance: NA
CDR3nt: TGTGCCAGCCTGGAACGGGACAGGGGGCTAGGTCCGCCTGAAGCTTTCTTT
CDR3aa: CASLERDRGLGPPEAFF

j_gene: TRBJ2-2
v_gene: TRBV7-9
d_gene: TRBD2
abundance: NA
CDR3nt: TGTGCCAGTCGGCGGACTAGCGGGAACACCGGGGAGCTGTTTTTT
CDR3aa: CASRRTSGNTGELFF

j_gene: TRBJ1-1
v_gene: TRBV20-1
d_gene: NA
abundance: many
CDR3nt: TGCAGTGCTATCCCGCCGGGGGCGAACCTTGGGGAAGCTTTCTTT
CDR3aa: CSAIPPGANLGEAFF

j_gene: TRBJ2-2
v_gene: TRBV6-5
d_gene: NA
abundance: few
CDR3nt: TGTGCCAGCAGTTACTCACCTCCCGGGTGGAGCCAGTCCGGGGAGCTGTTTTTT
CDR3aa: CASSYSPPGWSQSGELFF

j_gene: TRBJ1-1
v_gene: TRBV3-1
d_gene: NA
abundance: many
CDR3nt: TGTGCCAGTACCCCGGGACGGATGAACACTGAAGCTTTCTTT
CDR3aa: CASTPGRMNTEAFF

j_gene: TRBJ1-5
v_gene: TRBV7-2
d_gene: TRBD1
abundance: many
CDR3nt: TGTGCCAGCAGCTTACGGGGACAGGGGGGTAGCAATCAGCCCCAGCATTTT
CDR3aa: CASSLRGQGGSNQPQHF

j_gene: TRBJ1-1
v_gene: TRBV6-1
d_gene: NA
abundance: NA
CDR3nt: TGTGCCAGCAGCAAGTCCGTTGGGGTACGAGGGGCTTTCTTT
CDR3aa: CASSKSVGVRGAFF

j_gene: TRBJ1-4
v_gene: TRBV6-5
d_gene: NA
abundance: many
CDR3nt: TGTGCCAGCAGTTCACTCCTTGGTAATGAAAAACTGTTTTTT
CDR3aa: CASSSLLGNEKLFF

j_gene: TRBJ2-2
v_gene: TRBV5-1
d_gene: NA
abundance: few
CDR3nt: TGCGCCAGCAGCATAAACAGGGTCAATACCGGGGAGCTGTTTTTT
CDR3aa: CASSINRVNTGELFF

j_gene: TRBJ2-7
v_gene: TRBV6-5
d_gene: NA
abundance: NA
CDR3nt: TGTGCCAGCAGTTATCTAGCCTCCTACGAGCAGTACTTC
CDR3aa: CASSYLASYEQYF

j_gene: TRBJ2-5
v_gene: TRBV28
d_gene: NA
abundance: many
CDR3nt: TGTGCCAGCAGTCCCATCTTGAAAAAAGCAGGTTTCCAAGAGACCCAGTACTTC
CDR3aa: CASSPILKKAGFQETQYF

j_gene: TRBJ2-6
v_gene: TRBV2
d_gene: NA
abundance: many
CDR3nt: TGTGCCAGCAGGGAACAGGGCCTTGGGGCCAACGTCCTGACTTTC
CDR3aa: CASREQGLGANVLTF

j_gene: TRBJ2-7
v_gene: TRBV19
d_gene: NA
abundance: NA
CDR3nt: TGTGCCAGTAGTCTGGACAGAGTGGGCTCCTACGAGCAGTACTTC
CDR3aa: CASSLDRVGSYEQYF

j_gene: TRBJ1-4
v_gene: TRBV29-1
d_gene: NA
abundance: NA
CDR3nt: TGCAGCGTCCCAATGGGGGGCGGTGAAAAACTGTTTTTT
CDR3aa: CSVPMGGGEKLFF

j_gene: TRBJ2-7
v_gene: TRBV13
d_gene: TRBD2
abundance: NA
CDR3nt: TGTGCCAGCAGCCCACGCAGGGGGACTAGCGCGTCCTACGAGCAGTACTTC
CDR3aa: CASSPRRGTSASYEQYF

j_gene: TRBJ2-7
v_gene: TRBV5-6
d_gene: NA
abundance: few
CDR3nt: TGTGCCAGCAGCCCGTTAGGAGGTCAGACAATAGGCTACGAGCAGTACTTC
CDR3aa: CASSPLGGQTIGYEQYF

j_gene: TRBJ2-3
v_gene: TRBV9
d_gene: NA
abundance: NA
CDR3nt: TGTGCCAGCAGCGTCCTTAGCGGCTCCGCCACAGATACGCAGTATTTT
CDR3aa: CASSVLSGSATDTQYF

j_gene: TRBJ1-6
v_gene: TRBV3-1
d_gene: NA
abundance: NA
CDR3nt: TGTGCCAGCAGCCAAGGACAGACTAATAATTCACCCCTCCACTTT
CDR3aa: CASSQGQTNNSPLHF

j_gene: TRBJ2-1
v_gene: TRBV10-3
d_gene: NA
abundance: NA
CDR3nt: TGTGCCATCTCGGAGTTCGATGAGCAGTTCTTC
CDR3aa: CAISEFDEQFF

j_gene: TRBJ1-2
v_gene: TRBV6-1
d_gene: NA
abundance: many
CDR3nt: TGTGCCAGCAGTCTCCGGGCCAACTATGGCTACACCTTC
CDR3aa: CASSLRANYGYTF

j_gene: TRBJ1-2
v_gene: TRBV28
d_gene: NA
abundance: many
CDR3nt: TGTGCCAGCAGTCCCGAGGGCTACTATGGCTACACCTTC
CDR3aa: CASSPEGYYGYTF

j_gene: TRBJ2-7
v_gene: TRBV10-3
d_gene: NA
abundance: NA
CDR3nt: TGTGCCATCAGTAGGGACGGACTTTACGAGCAGTACTTC
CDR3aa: CAISRDGLYEQYF

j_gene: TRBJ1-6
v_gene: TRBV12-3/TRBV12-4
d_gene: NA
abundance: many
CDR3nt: TGTGCCAGCAGGCTCGGAACAGGGAACTCACCCCTCCACTTT
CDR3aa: CASRLGTGNSPLHF

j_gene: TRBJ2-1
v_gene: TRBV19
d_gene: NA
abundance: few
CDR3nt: TGTGCCAGTAGTCCCCCCATCGACTACAATGAGCAGTTCTTC
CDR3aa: CASSPPIDYNEQFF

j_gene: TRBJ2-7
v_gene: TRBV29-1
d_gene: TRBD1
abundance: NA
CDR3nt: TGCAGCGTTAGTCTGGGGACAGGGTCCTACGAGCAGTACTTC
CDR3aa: CSVSLGTGSYEQYF

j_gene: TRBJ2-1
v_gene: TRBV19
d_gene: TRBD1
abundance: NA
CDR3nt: TGTGCCAGTAGCGTAAACCGGGACAGGTCCTACAATGAGCAGTTCTTC
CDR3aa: CASSVNRDRSYNEQFF

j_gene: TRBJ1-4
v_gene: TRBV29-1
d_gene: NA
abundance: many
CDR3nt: TGCAGCGCAAGCATGGGTCGAGGAGGGCAAGAAAAACTGTTTTTT
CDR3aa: CSASMGRGGQEKLFF

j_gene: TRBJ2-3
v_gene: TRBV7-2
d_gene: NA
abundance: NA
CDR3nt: TGTGCTAGCAGCTTAGTTGCCACACGGCGGAGGTCAGATACGCAGTATTTT
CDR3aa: CASSLVATRRRSDTQYF

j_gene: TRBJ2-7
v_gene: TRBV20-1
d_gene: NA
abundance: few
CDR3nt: TGCAGTGCTAGAGATCCCCCTGGGAGTTACCGAGCCTACGAGCAGTACTTC
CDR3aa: CSARDPPGSYRAYEQYF